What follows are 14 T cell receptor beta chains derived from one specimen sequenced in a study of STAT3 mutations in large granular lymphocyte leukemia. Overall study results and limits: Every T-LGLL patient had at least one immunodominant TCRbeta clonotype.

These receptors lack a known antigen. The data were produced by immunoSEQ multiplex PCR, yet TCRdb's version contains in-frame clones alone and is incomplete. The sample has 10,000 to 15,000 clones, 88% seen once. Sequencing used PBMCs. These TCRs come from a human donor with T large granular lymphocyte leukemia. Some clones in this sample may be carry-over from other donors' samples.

CDR3 nucleotide sequence: TGTGCCAGCAGCCTTTCAGTGAACACCGGGGAGCTGTTTTTT. Amino acid sequence: CASSLSVNTGELFF. This chain uses TRBV11-2 with TRBJ2-2; no clear D gene. Germline CDR1 and CDR2: SGHAT and FQNNGV. The CDR3 sequence is 14 residues long. Trimming pared 5 bases from V and 1 base from J, leaving 8 bases between.

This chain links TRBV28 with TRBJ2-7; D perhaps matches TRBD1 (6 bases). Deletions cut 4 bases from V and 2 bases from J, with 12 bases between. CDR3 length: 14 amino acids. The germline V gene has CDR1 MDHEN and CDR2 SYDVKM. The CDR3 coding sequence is TGTGCCAGCAGTTCAGGGGACATTACCTACGAGCAGTACTTC. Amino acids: CASSSGDITYEQYF.

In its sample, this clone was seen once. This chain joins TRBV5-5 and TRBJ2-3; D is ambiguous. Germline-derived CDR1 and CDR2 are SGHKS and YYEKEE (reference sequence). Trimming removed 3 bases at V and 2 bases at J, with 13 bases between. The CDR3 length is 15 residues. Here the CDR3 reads CASSSFESHTDTQYF. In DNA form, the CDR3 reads TGTGCCAGCAGCTCGTTCGAGAGCCACACAGATACGCAGTATTTT.

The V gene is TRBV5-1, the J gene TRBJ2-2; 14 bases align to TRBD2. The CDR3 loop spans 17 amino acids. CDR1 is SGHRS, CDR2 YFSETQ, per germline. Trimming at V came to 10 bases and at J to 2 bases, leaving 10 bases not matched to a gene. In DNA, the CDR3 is TGCGCCTCAACCCCGGGACTAGCGGGGGATAACACCGGGGAGCTGTTTTTT. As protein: CASTPGLAGDNTGELFF.

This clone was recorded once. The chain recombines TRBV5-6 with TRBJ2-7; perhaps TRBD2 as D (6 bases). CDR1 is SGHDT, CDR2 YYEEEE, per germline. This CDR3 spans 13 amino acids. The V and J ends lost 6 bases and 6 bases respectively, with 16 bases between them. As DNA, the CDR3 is TGTGCCAGCATGGTGGGGGGATCCGGCGAGCAGTACTTC. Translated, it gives CASMVGGSGEQYF.

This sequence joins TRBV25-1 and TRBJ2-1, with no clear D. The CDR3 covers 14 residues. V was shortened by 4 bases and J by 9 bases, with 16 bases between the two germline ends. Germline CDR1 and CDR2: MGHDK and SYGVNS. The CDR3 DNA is TGTGCCAGCAGTGGTCGCATGGGGTACGGTGAGCAGTTCTTC. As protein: CASSGRMGYGEQFF. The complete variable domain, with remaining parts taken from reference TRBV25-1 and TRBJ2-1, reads EADIYQTPRYLVIGTGKKITLECSQTMGHDKMYWYQQDPGMELHLIHYSYGVNSTEKGDLSSESTVSRIRTEHFPLTLESARPSHTSQYLCASSGRMGYGEQFFGPGTRLTVL.

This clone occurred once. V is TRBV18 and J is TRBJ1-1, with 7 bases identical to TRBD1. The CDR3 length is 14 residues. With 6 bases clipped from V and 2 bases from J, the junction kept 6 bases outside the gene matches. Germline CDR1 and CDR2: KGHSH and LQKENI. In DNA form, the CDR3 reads TGTGCCAGCTCTCCCGGGACAGTTAACACTGAAGCTTTCTTT. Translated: CASSPGTVNTEAFF.

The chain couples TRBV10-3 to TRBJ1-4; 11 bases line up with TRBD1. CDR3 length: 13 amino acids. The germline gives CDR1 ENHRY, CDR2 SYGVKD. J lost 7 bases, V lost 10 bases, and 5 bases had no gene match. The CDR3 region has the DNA TGTGCCACCCGGACAGGGGGCGGTGAAAAACTGTTTTTT. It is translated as CATRTGGGEKLFF.

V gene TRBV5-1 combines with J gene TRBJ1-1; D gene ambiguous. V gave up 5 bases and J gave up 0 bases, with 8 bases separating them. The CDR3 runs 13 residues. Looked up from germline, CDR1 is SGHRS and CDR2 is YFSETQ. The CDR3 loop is CASRTQLNTEAFF. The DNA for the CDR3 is TGCGCCAGCAGAACACAGCTGAACACTGAAGCTTTCTTT.

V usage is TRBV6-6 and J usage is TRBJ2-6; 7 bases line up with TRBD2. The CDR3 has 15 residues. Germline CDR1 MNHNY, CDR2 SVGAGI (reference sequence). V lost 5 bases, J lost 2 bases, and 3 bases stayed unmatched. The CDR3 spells CASSVAGAGANVLTF. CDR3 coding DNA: TGTGCCAGCAGTGTGGCGGGAGCTGGGGCCAACGTCCTGACTTTC.

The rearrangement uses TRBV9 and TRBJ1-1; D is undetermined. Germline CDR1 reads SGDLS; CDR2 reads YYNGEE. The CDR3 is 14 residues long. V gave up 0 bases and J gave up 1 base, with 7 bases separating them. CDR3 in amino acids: CASSVEVTNTEAFF. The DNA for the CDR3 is TGTGCCAGCAGCGTAGAGGTGACGAACACTGAAGCTTTCTTT.

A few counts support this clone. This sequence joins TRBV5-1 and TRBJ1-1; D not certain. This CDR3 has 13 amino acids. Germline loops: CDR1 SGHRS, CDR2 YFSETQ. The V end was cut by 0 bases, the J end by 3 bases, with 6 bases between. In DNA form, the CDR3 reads TGCGCCAGCAGCTTGGCGTCCGACACTGAAGCTTTCTTT. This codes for CASSLASDTEAFF.

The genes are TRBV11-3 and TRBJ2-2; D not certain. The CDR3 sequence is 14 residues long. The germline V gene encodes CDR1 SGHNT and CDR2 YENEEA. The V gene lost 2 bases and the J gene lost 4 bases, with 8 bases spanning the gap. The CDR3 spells CASSLFKGTGELFF. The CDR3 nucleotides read TGTGCCAGCAGCTTATTCAAGGGCACCGGGGAGCTGTTTTTT.

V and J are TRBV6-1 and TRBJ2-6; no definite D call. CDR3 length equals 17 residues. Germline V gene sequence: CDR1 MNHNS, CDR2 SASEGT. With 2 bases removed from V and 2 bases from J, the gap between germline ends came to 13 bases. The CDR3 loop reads CASSETPNRPGANVLTF. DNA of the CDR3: TGTGCCAGCAGTGAAACCCCTAACCGCCCTGGGGCCAACGTCCTGACTTTC.